This T cell receptor beta chain was recovered during a study of cytomegalovirus exposure and HLA in healthy donors. Study-wide findings and caveats: An assumption of roughly uniform sequencing depth across donors underlay the presence/absence analyses. Later, an analysis found that common viral pathogens appeared to be linked with several of the most significant clusters. Most observed TCR sequences were rare, whereas some public TCRs were detected in many donors. Researchers left out some V segments, among them TRBV6-2 and TRBV6-3, as indistinguishable.

CDR1 is MNHEY and CDR2 is SVGAGI in the germline V gene. The CDR3 length is 12 residues. Trimming removed 4 bases at V and 7 bases at J, with 10 bases between. The PCR contained 60 Vbeta and 13 Jbeta primers. The assay was immunoSEQ multiplex PCR, and TCRdb's table has in-frame clones only and misses some. The data show around 150,000 clones, approximately 71% seen once. Comment on this clone: What it binds is not known.

Input material: PBMCs. The chain uses TRBV6-5 and TRBJ2-5, with D perhaps matching TRBD2 (5 bases). The TCR originated in a woman aged 45-65 years in good health and CMV-seronegative. This CDR3 reads CASSSTDWTQYF. CDR3 DNA sequence: TGTGCCAGCAGTTCTACGGACTGGACCCAGTACTTC.